The 8 T cell receptor beta chains below all came from one sample that was sequenced in a study of T cell responses to AZD1222 COVID-19 vaccine. Sequenced by immunoSEQ multiplex PCR; TCRdb stores in-frame clones only, minus some. The sample carries about 170,000 clones, 80% to 95% recorded once. Specimen: peripheral blood, collected on day 0 of AZD1222 vaccination. The source is an adult in good health.

The chain combines TRBV6-5 with TRBJ2-4; TRBD1 or TRBD2 may be the D gene (7 bases each). Germline V CDR1 and CDR2: MNHEY, SVGAGI. The CDR3 has 13 residues. The V gene lost 6 bases and the J gene lost 8 bases, with 14 bases spanning the gap. CDR3 sequence reads: CASRSGGADIQYF. The CDR3 DNA reads as TGTGCCAGCAGGTCAGGGGGGGCGGACATTCAGTACTTC.

This clone was detected only a few times. The genes are TRBV4-1 and TRBJ1-1; D is undetermined. The CDR3 totals 14 residues. Germline V lookup: CDR1 MGHRA, CDR2 YSYEKL. V dropped 2 bases and J dropped 4 bases, with 11 bases sitting between them. DNA for the CDR3: TGCGCCAGCAGCCAACTACCCAGCATCACTGAAGCTTTCTTT. Protein: CASSQLPSITEAFF.

The chain carries TRBV19 and TRBJ2-6; possible D gene TRBD1, 5 bases. V lost 7 bases and J lost 2, with 12 bases in between. This CDR3 is built from 15 residues. Germline-derived CDR1 and CDR2 are LNHDA and SQIVND (reference sequence). CDR3 bases: TGTGCCAGTATCCTCCAGGGTACTGGGGCCAACGTCCTGACTTTC. Protein sequence: CASILQGTGANVLTF.

The chain joins TRBV2 to TRBJ2-7; 9 nucleotides agree with TRBD2. The V gene end was trimmed by 1 base and the J gene end by 3 bases; junction bases not matched to a gene: 10. Germline V gene data show CDR1 as SNHLY and CDR2 as FYNNEI. CDR3 size: 17 residues. The CDR3 protein is CASSEGGLAGTYYEQYF. The CDR3 nucleotides are TGTGCCAGCAGTGAAGGGGGGCTAGCGGGAACCTACTACGAGCAGTACTTC. The complete variable domain, with remaining parts taken from reference TRBV2 and TRBJ2-7, reads EPEVTQTPSHQVTQMGQEVILRCVPISNHLYFYWYRQILGQKVEFLVSFYNNEISEKSEIFDDQFSVERPDGSNFTLKIRSTKLEDSAMYFCASSEGGLAGTYYEQYFGPGTRLTVT.

This clone has just a few counts. J is TRBJ1-1 and V is TRBV2; 7 bases line up with TRBD1. CDR3 length: 15 amino acids. CDR1 is SNHLY and CDR2 is FYNNEI in the germline V gene. J lost 6 bases, V lost 2 bases, and 9 bases had no gene match. CDR3 nucleotide sequence: TGTGCCAGCAGTGAAATCTACGGCAGGGGGTCTGAAGCTTTCTTT. Its protein is CASSEIYGRGSEAFF. The variable domain in full, completed from reference TRBV2 and TRBJ1-1, reads EPEVTQTPSHQVTQMGQEVILRCVPISNHLYFYWYRQILGQKVEFLVSFYNNEISEKSEIFDDQFSVERPDGSNFTLKIRSTKLEDSAMYFCASSEIYGRGSEAFFGQGTRLTVV.

The genes are TRBV2 and TRBJ2-7; 15 bases fit TRBD2. The CDR3 consists of 18 residues. With 2 bases clipped from V and 2 bases from J, the junction kept 7 bases outside the gene matches. Germline assignment: CDR1 SNHLY and CDR2 FYNNEI. The CDR3 sequence: CASSESGLAGGRAYEQYF. The CDR3 DNA follows: TGTGCCAGCAGTGAAAGTGGACTAGCGGGGGGGCGTGCCTACGAGCAGTACTTC.

The chain links TRBV27 to TRBJ2-5, with no clear D. V was shortened by 5 bases and J by 4 bases, with 17 bases between the two germline ends. CDR3 length: 15 amino acids. Germline values: CDR1 MNHEY, CDR2 SMNVEV (reference sequence). Here the CDR3 reads CASSQSIRLGETQYF. CDR3 coding DNA: TGTGCCAGCAGTCAGTCGATCAGGTTGGGAGAGACCCAGTACTTC.

The rearrangement uses TRBV4-3 and TRBJ2-7; 9 bases align to TRBD1. The length of the CDR3 is 16 residues. The V gene's germline CDR1 is LGHNA and CDR2 YSLEER. Trimming cost V 3 bases and J 2 bases; bases outside gene matches: 8. The CDR3 coding sequence is TGCGCCAGCAGCCATACCAGGACAGGGGTGGCCTACGAGCAGTACTTC. Translating gives CASSHTRTGVAYEQYF.